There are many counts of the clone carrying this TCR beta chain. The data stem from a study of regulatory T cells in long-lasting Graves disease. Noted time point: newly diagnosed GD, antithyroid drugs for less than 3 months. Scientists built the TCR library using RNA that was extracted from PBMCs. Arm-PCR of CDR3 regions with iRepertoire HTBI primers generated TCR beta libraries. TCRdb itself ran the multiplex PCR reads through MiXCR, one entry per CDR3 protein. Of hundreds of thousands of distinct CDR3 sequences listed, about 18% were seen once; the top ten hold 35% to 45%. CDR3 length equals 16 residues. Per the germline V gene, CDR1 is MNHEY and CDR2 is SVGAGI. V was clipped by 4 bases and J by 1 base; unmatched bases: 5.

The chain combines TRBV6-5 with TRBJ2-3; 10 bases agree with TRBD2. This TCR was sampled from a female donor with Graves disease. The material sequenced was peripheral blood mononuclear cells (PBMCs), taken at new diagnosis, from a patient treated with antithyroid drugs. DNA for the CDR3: TGTGCCAGCAGTTCCCGGACTAGCGGACGCACAGATACGCAGTATTTT. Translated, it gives CASSSRTSGRTDTQYF.